Listed here are 6 T cell receptor beta chains from one sample, sequenced in a study of cytomegalovirus exposure and HLA in healthy donors. Primers included in the PCR were 60 Vbeta and 13 Jbeta primers. This table comes from immunoSEQ multiplex PCR, and its TCRdb copy is limited to in-frame clones, with some not included. The sample contains over 150,000 clones, around 82% of which appear only once. The sample comprised PBMCs. The origin of the receptors is a man aged 50 or older in good health and CMV-seropositive.

The chain is built from TRBV7-6 and TRBJ2-1; TRBD2 matches at 11 bases. The germline V gene has CDR1 SGHVS and CDR2 FNYEAQ. The junction had 3 bases not matched to a gene; V was cut back by 5 bases and J by 6 bases. The length of the CDR3 is 14 residues. CDR3 residues: CASSLGLAVNEQFF. In DNA form, the CDR3 reads TGTGCCAGCAGCCTGGGACTAGCGGTCAATGAGCAGTTCTTC.

This clone was detected only once. The chain recombines TRBV6-5 with TRBJ2-7; 11 bases line up with TRBD2. Germline V gene sequence: CDR1 MNHEY, CDR2 SVGAGI. The ends lost 7 bases at V and 5 bases at J; junction bases unmatched: 10. The CDR3 is 15 residues long. CDR3 region: CASTLIAGGSDEQYF. DNA for the CDR3: TGTGCCAGCACCTTGATAGCGGGAGGGTCGGACGAGCAGTACTTC.

V and J are TRBV29-1 and TRBJ1-1; D is undetermined. The V and J ends lost 4 bases and 0 bases respectively, with 12 bases between them. Per germline, CDR1 SQVTM and CDR2 ANQGSEA. The CDR3 spans 14 residues. The chain's CDR3 is CSVGALLLNTEAFF. The CDR3 region has the DNA TGCAGCGTTGGAGCTCTGCTTTTGAACACTGAAGCTTTCTTT.

The rearrangement uses TRBV7-2 and TRBJ2-5; D gene ambiguous. Trimming shortened V by 4 bases and J by 4 bases, and 4 bases separated the two germline ends. Germline CDR1 is SGHTA and CDR2 is FQGNSA. This CDR3 comprises 11 residues. CDR3 coding DNA: TGTGCCAGCAGCTACTCAGAGACCCAGTACTTC. The encoded protein is CASSYSETQYF.

V and J are TRBV5-1 and TRBJ2-7; 10 bases agree with TRBD1. The CDR3 length is 15 residues. The V and J ends lost 4 bases and 5 bases, in that order; junction bases with no gene match: 9. Germline values: CDR1 SGHRS, CDR2 YFSETQ. In DNA form, the CDR3 reads TGCGCCAGCAGCATGGGACAGGGGTTTAATCACGAGCAGTACTTC. It specifies CASSMGQGFNHEQYF. Full variable domain (missing parts from reference TRBV5-1 and TRBJ2-7): KAGVTQTPRYLIKTRGQQVTLSCSPISGHRSVSWYQQTPGQGLQFLFEYFSETQRNKGNFPGRFSGRQFSNSRSEMNVSTLELGDSALYLCASSMGQGFNHEQYFGPGTRLTVT.

The V gene is TRBV9, the J gene TRBJ2-2; 14 nucleotides agree with TRBD2. The CDR3 loop spans 18 amino acids. Germline lookup yields CDR1 SGDLS and CDR2 YYNGEE. V gave up 1 base and J gave up 5 bases; unmatched junction bases: 7. CDR3 protein: CASSVTGLAGVGTGELFF. CDR3 nucleotide sequence: TGTGCCAGCAGCGTAACGGGACTAGCGGGAGTGGGTACCGGGGAGCTGTTTTTT.